The T cell receptor (beta chain) described here comes from a study of post-analysis software for immune sequencing data (dated by TCRdb to about 2015). Some background on the complete study: The recorded disease courses included relapsing-remitting, secondary progressive and progressive-relapsing multiple sclerosis, and some patients had no subtype annotation. The patient repertoires were set against under 13 previously published healthy control repertoires from donors whose ages ranged from about 6 to 25 years. A subset of samples was prepared in parallel using single-end sample barcoding, then pooled and co-amplified after Illumina adapter ligation.

Results the study describes overall, beyond this receptor: Direct clustering with F measure showed strong co-clustering of samples prepared in the same batch, prompting a batch-effect correction. Roughly 5 TRBV segments, including TRBV5-6, TRBV5-1 and TRBV20-1, were significantly more frequent in patients than controls. The control group was slightly older than the multiple sclerosis patient group. Multiple sclerosis patients had significantly lower normalized Chao1 diversity than controls, a result that suggests substantial peripheral T-cell clonal expansion.

Library method: PCR. Instrument used: Illumina HiSeq 2500. To reduce PCR and sequencing biases, unique molecular identifiers were built into the TCR beta cDNA libraries. Around 500,000 cDNA molecules were obtained for every 1 to 10 million input T cells, so each molecule roughly corresponded to one T cell. Patient libraries were prepared and sequenced with the same protocol used for the earlier healthy control dataset. Within a given batch, samples were prepared together, multiplexed and sequenced on the same HiSeq lane. The authors' pipeline ran thus. Raw barcoded reads were processed with MIGEC, discarding single-read molecular identifier groups before consensus assembly and CDR3 extraction. Clonotype tables were post-analysed with VDJtools, and diversity was normalized by down-sampling all datasets to the smallest sample size. To correct batch-related cross-sample contamination, repertoire overlap clustering matched CDR3 amino acid sequences but not nucleotide sequences. In TCRdb, the public reads were trimmed at Q25 with fastp and aligned with MiXCR, with productive beta chains retained. Rows with one shared CDR3 protein collapse into an entry with the most common genes and DNA. The V and J calls were not made by the authors but by TCRdb's processing. The sample records approximately 660,000 distinct CDR3 sequences, around 64% of which are singletons. Of the sample, approximately 11% is held by the ten largest clones.

Per the germline V gene, MNHEY is the CDR1 and SVGAGI is the CDR2. V and J lose 5 bases and 0 bases, and a span of 13 bases separates them. Its CDR3 holds 16 amino acids, cysteine through phenylalanine. Of the read, only the CDR3 DNA is kept; its 48 bases are in frame from base 1. This clonotype was counted between two and nine times. Its cognate antigen has yet to be identified. No base quality information exists; no much larger clone differs at one position. To demonstrate the VDJtools post-analysis software, the study profiled TCR beta repertoires from the peripheral blood of about a dozen young patients with multiple sclerosis. The multiple sclerosis patients were children and adolescents between about 6 and 16 years of age.

Sequencing used blood. The chain is made from TRBV6-5 and TRBJ1-4; the D gene is not confidently resolved. The sequence came from a girl aged 2 to 9 with multiple sclerosis. The DNA sequence reads TGTGCCAGCAGTCTCCGGGAGCATGCAACTAATGAAAAACTGTTTTTT. It translates to CASSLREHATNEKLFF.